Sequencing of this T cell receptor (beta chain) was carried out in a study of blood T cell repertoires in COVID-19. At the level of the study: The samples span acute and convalescent COVID-19 from the United States, Italy and Spain. PBMCs, B-cell-depleted T cells, or T cells provided the cDNA or gDNA that made up the material.

Enrolled during active infection, Seattle patients were then followed longitudinally. The CDR3 extends over 17 amino acids. Germline CDR1 MNHEY, CDR2 SVGEGT. J was trimmed by 2 bases and V by 6 bases; bases with no gene match: 7. This clone appeared a single time. Per the original methods: Reference gene primers were amplified, and this amplification served to estimate nucleated cell counts. The repertoire was sequenced with immunoSEQ multiplex PCR; TCRdb's copy has only in-frame clones and lacks some. V, J and clone size reflect that table, while D and trimming were determined from the DNA. Of 300,000 to 400,000 clones detected, around 86% appear once; the ten largest clones hold just under 6.5%.

Specimen: peripheral blood. This clonotype originated in a woman aged 45-59 years with COVID-19, enrolled during active disease. The chain has TRBV6-2 or TRBV6-3 and TRBJ2-7; 16 nucleotides align to TRBD2. The CDR3 region has the DNA TGTGCCAGCAGCCGAGGGACTAGCGGGAGGGCCCCCTACGAGCAGTACTTC. Translated: CASSRGTSGRAPYEQYF.